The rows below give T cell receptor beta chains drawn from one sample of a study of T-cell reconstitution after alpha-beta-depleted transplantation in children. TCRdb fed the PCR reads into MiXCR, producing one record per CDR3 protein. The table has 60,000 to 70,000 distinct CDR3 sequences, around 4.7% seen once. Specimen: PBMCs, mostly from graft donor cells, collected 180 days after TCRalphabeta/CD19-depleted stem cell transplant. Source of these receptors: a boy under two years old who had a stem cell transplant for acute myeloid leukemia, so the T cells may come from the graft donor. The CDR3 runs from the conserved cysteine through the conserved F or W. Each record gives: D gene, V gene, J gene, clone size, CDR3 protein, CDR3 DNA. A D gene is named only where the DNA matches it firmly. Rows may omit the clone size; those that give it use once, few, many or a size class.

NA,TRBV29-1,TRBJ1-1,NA,CSAGGQMNTEAFF,TGCAGCGCCGGAGGACAGATGAACACTGAAGCTTTCTTT
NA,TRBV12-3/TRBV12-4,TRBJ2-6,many,CASSDSGANVLTF,TGTGCCAGCAGTGACTCTGGGGCCAACGTCCTGACTTTC
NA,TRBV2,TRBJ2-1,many,CASSVTGATYNEQFF,TGTGCCAGCAGTGTCACGGGGGCTACCTACAATGAGCAGTTCTTC
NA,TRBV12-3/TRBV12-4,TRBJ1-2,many,CASRLDYGYTF,TGTGCCAGCAGACTAGACTATGGCTACACCTTC
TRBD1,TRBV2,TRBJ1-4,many,CASSSVPGGLSREKLFF,TGTGCCAGCAGCAGTGTACCAGGGGGCCTAAGCAGGGAAAAACTGTTTTTT
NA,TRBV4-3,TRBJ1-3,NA,CASSHSGGHSSGNTIYF,TGCGCCAGCAGCCATAGTGGAGGACACAGCTCTGGAAACACCATATATTTT
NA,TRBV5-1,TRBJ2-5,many,CASSLNAKAQETQYF,TGCGCCAGCAGCTTGAATGCCAAGGCACAAGAGACCCAGTACTTC
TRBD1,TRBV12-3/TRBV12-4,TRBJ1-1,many,CASSPGQGRNTEAFF,TGTGCCAGCAGTCCAGGACAGGGGAGAAACACTGAAGCTTTCTTT
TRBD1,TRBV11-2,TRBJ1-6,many,CASSFRGQSSSYNSPLHF,TGTGCCAGCAGCTTTCGGGGACAGTCGAGCTCCTATAATTCACCCCTCCACTTT
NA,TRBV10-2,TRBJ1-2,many,CASSEEGFAGYTF,TGCGCCAGCAGTGAGGAAGGGTTTGCTGGCTACACCTTC
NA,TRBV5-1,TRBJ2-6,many,CASSLIDPLRANVLTF,TGCGCCAGCAGCTTAATAGACCCCTTACGGGCCAACGTCCTGACTTTC
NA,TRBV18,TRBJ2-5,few,CASSPDGGETQYF,TGTGCCAGCTCACCTGATGGGGGCGAGACCCAGTACTTC
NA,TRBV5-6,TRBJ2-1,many,CASSAPGPYNEQFF,TGTGCCAGCAGCGCCCCGGGGCCATACAATGAGCAGTTCTTC
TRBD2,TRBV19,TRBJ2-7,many,CASSMAADGGTYEQYF,TGTGCCAGTAGTATGGCCGCGGACGGGGGGACCTACGAGCAGTACTTC
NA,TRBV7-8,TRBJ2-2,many,CASSLRIAVNTGELFF,TGTGCCAGCAGCTTACGCATTGCAGTGAACACCGGGGAGCTGTTTTTT
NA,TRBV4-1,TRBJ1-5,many,CASSQNRDSNQPQHF,TGCGCCAGCAGCCAAAACAGAGATAGCAATCAGCCCCAGCATTTT
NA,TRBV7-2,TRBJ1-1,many,CASSLRSGNTEAFF,TGTGCCAGCAGCTTGCGTTCAGGGAACACTGAAGCTTTCTTT
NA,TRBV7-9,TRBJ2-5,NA,CASSLTRDYQETQYF,TGTGCCAGCAGCTTAACTCGGGACTACCAAGAGACCCAGTACTTC
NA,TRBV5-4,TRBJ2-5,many,CASRKGTSGSGETQYF,TGTGCCAGCAGGAAGGGTACGAGCGGGTCGGGGGAGACCCAGTACTTC
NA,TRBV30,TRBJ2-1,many,CAWSVPRRPSSYNEQFF,TGTGCCTGGAGTGTACCCCGGCGTCCGAGCTCCTACAATGAGCAGTTCTTC
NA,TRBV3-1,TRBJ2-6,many,CASRPGIGAGANVLTF,TGTGCCAGCAGACCCGGCATAGGGGCTGGGGCCAACGTCCTGACTTTC
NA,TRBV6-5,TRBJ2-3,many,CASSYRQDTDTQYF,TGTGCCAGCAGTTACCGGCAGGACACAGATACGCAGTATTTT
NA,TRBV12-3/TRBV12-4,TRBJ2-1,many,CASSFGSGLRDEQFF,TGTGCCAGCAGTTTCGGAAGCGGCCTCAGGGATGAGCAGTTCTTC
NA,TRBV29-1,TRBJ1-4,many,CSVRGGDEKLFF,TGCAGCGTTCGGGGAGGGGATGAAAAACTGTTTTTT
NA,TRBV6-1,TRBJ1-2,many,CASSDNRDNYGYTF,TGTGCCAGCAGTGATAACAGGGACAACTATGGCTACACCTTC
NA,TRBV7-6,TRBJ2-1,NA,CASSLGGGADDEQFF,TGTGCCAGCAGCTTGGGGGGGGGGGCCGACGATGAGCAGTTCTTC